This T cell receptor beta chain was sequenced for a study of graft-versus-host responses after intestinal transplantation. As regards this clone: Its antigen is still unknown.

The germline V and J ends were trimmed by 1 base and 5 bases, with 17 bases remaining between them. The germline V gene has CDR1 LGHNA and CDR2 YNFKEQ. CDR3 length equals 16 residues. Using immunoSEQ multiplex PCR, the repertoire was profiled, and TCRdb retains in-frame clones only, with some absent. The table lists roughly 99,000 clones, roughly 87% of them singletons. This sequence was found in a human donor who was the organ donor for an intestinal transplant. The material sequenced was unstimulated CD4+ T cells sorted from spleen or lymph node cells, taken before transplant. The chain links TRBV4-2 to TRBJ2-5; either TRBD1 or TRBD2 may supply D (6 bases each). The CDR3 coding sequence is TGTGCCAGCAGCCAAGTCGGGGGCGGGATCTTCGAGACCCAGTACTTC. Translating it yields CASSQVGGGIFETQYF.